This note documents a single T cell receptor beta chain sequence. Its antigen is unidentified. Method: immunoSEQ multiplex PCR; TCRdb's copy keeps in-frame clones and lacks some. This sample carries hundreds of thousands of clones, 88% of them seen once, and the ten largest clones take approximately 5.9%. Treatment given: 15 to 20 received Ad26.COV2.S at low or high dose, single or two shots; roughly five received placebo; per-sample allocation not given. Vaccine and placebo recipients were sampled on day 63 after the first injection. This person who donated was an adult of 18-55 years in Boston. This entry belongs to a study of Ad26.COV2.S vaccination and SARS-CoV-2 variants. At the level of the study: Donor allocation was to the COV1001 Ad26.COV2.S trial arm.

General study points: Reported findings describe substantial breadth in spike-specific CD8+ and CD4+ T cell responses following vaccination. Individuals receiving vaccine had higher spike-specific TCR breadth than placebo recipients did.

This CDR3 region has 15 residues. With 2 bases clipped from V and 9 bases from J, the junction kept 8 bases outside the gene matches. CDR1 and CDR2 (germline): SSHAT, FNYEAQ (reference sequence). V and J are TRBV7-7 and TRBJ2-1; 9 bases map to TRBD2. The TCR comes from a person aged 18-65 years who received the Ad26.COV2.S COVID-19 vaccine or a placebo. Sample: peripheral blood, taken in a trial of Ad26.COV2.S vaccine versus placebo. This CDR3 reads CASSLFAGGPGEQFF. The CDR3 region has the DNA TGTGCCAGCAGCTTATTCGCGGGAGGGCCGGGTGAGCAGTTCTTC.